This T cell receptor (beta chain) originates from a study of blood T cell repertoires in COVID-19 (dated by TCRdb to about 2020). Study-wide context: Samples from collaborators originated in the United States, Italy and Spain and spanned both the acute and convalescent phases of COVID-19. The material from the prospective study consisted of cDNA or gDNA derived from T cells, B-cell-depleted T cells, or PBMCs. The repertoires were made available in a free public database intended to serve as a resource for research on the immune response to SARS-CoV-2. Where available, HLA class I and class II types were taken from metadata supplied by the sample provider and were not determined by assay-based typing. The dataset comprised deeply sampled blood TCRbeta repertoires from subjects exposed to, actively infected with, or recovered from COVID-19. The samples were drawn from the first 160 participants of the ongoing ImmuneRACE study and from some 1,300 subjects provided by 6 global collaborators. A de-identified subject ID, COVID-19 status, age in years and sex were almost always included in the sample metadata.

Enrolling through a virtual design, the prospective study's participants ranged in age from about 18 to 89 years and lived across roughly 23 United States geographic areas. To assign participants to cohorts, the prospective study relied on clinical history that participants themselves reported in a screening survey and a study questionnaire. For ImmuneRACE Cohort 3, a participant was defined as recovered based on two consecutive negative NP/OP PCR tests, clearance by a healthcare professional, or resolution of symptoms. Mobile phlebotomists in the prospective study collected whole blood, serum and a nasopharyngeal or oropharyngeal swab from every participant. Additional blood draws and questionnaires over an approximately two-month period could optionally be provided by prospective study participants. Before DNA extraction, blood samples from the prospective study were shipped at room temperature or frozen.

Here is what the overall study found, with its caveats: Clinical and demographic metadata were provided uncurated, with the amount varying by source and participant.

The immunoSEQ Assay, a bias-controlled multiplex PCR, was used to amplify TCRbeta CDR3 regions from genomic DNA. In the authors' own workflow: Within the assay, amplification of reference gene primers was used to estimate how many nucleated cells each sample contained. To quantify the absolute abundance of each unique TCRbeta CDR3 rearrangement, sequence reads were collapsed and filtered. Productive Simpson clonality was computed per sample as the square root of Simpson's diversity index over productive rearrangements. Not all clones reach the TCRdb copy of this immuneACCESS table, which keeps in-frame sequences only. Checked studies attribute under half of the gap to unresolved V genes and leave the rest unexplained. D and trimming were read from the DNA, whereas the V and J calls and clone size are those reported in that table. The sample yields some 340,000 clones; roughly 86% were counted once. The biggest ten clones account for approximately 5% of the sample.

The germline V gene encodes CDR1 MGHRA and CDR2 YSYEKL. V is clipped by 0 bases and J by 8 bases, and the sequence between their germline boundaries is 17 bases long. The CDR3, cysteine through phenylalanine, is 16 amino acids long. Only CDR3 DNA remains: 48 bases, in frame from the first base. This clone was recorded a few times. The antigen it binds to is not known. No per-base quality is available; no much larger clone lies one base away. The chain links TRBV4-1 with TRBJ1-5, with the D gene not clear enough to name. The material sequenced was PBMCs or T cells enriched from blood (not recorded which). This receptor was obtained from a woman in her thirties who had recovered from COVID-19. CDR3 sequence: CASSQEIVLGVKPQHF. The DNA reads as follows: TGCGCCAGCAGCCAAGAGATAGTATTAGGAGTTAAGCCCCAGCATTTT.